The source of this T cell receptor beta chain is a study of T cell responses to AZD1222 COVID-19 vaccine. Study observations and caveats: The span of vaccine-associated CD4 TCRs extended across spike, with dominance at 160-218 and 743-854. Seropositive AZD1222 recipients at baseline numbered only 6 or 7. Targeting of unmutated variant regions was reportedly seen in nearly half of spike-specific TCRs.

Sequencing used immunoSEQ multiplex PCR; TCRdb keeps in-frame clones, though not all of them. The table lists about 130,000 clones, around nine tenths of them singletons, with 0.9% to 1.4% in the top ten. This CDR3 has 14 amino acids. Germline CDR1 reads KGHSH; CDR2 reads LQKENI. The ends lost 3 bases at V and 5 bases at J; junction bases unmatched: 5. Remarks on this clone: Its matching antigen is unknown.

The sample was peripheral blood, taken 28 days after the second AZD1222 dose. The chain uses TRBV18 and TRBJ2-7, with 9 bases lining up with TRBD1. The receptor's source is an adult who received the AZD1222 COVID-19 vaccine. The DNA for the CDR3 is TGTGCCAGCTCACCTCTTGGGACAGGGAACGAGCAGTACTTC. Protein: CASSPLGTGNEQYF.